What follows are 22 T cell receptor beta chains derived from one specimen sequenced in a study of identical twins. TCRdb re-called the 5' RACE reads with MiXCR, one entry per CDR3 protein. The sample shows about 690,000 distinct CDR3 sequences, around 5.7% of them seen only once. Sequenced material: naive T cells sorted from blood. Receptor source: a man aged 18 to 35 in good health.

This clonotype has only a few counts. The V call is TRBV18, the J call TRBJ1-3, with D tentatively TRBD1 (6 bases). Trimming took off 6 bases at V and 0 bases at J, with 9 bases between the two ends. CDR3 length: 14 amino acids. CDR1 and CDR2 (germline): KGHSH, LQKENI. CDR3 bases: TGTGCCAGCTCGCCAGGGGTCTCTGGAAACACCATATATTTT. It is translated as CASSPGVSGNTIYF.

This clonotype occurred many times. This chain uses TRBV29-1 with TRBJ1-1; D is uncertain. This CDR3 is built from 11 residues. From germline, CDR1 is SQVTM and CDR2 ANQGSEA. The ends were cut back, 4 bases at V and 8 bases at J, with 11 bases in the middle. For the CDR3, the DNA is TGCAGCGTTGTCGGACCACAAGAAGCTTTCTTT. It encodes CSVVGPQEAFF.

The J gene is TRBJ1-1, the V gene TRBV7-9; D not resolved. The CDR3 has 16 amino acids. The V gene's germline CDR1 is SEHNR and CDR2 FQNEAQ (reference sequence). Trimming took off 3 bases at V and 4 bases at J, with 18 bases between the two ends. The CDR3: CASSLSAGSKGTEAFF. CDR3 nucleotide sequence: TGTGCCAGCAGCTTGTCGGCTGGCAGTAAGGGCACTGAAGCTTTCTTT.

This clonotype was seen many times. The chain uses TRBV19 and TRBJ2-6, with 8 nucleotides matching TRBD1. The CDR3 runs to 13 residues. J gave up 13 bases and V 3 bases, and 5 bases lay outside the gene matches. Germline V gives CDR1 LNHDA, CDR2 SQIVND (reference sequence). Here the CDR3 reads CASSIVRTGVLTF. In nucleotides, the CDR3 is TGTGCCAGTAGTATCGTTCGGACAGGGGTCCTGACTTTC.

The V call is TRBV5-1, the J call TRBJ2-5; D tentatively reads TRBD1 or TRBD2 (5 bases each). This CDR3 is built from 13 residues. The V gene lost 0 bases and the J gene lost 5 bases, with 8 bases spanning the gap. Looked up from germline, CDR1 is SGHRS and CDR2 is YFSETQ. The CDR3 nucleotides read TGCGCCAGCAGCTTGGTTTGGGGGGAGACCCAGTACTTC. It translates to CASSLVWGETQYF.

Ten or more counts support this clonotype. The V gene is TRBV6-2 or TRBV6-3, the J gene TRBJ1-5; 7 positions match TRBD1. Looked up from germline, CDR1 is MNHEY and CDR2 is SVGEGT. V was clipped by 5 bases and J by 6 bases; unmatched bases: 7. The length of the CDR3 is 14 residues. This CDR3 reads CASSQQGLGQPQHF. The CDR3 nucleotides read TGTGCCAGCAGTCAACAGGGGTTGGGTCAGCCCCAGCATTTT.

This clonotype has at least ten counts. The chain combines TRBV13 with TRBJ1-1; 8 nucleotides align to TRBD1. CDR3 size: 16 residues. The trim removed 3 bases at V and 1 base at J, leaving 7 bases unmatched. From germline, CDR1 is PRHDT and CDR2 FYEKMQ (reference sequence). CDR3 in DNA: TGTGCCAGCAGCTTCCTTCAGGGGGCGGGGAACACTGAAGCTTTCTTT. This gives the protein CASSFLQGAGNTEAFF. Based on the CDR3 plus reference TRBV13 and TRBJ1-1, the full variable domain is AAGVIQSPRHLIKEKRETATLKCYPIPRHDTVYWYQQGPGQDPQFLISFYEKMQSDKGSIPDRFSAQQFSDYHSELNMSSLELGDSALYFCASSFLQGAGNTEAFFGQGTRLTVV.

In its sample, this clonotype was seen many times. As DNA, the CDR3 is TGTGCCAGCAACGCAGGGCAGGTCAATCAGCCCCAGCATTTT. Protein sequence: CASNAGQVNQPQHF. The genes are TRBV12-3 or TRBV12-4 and TRBJ1-5, with D possibly TRBD1 on 5 matching bases. This CDR3 contains 14 residues. V was cut by 7 bases and J by 3 bases, with 13 bases left in between.

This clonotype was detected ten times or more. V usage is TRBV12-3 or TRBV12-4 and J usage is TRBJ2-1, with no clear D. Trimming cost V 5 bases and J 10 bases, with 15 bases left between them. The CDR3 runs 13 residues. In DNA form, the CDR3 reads TGTGCCAGCAGTCCCCTTATTGGGGTGGAGCAGTTCTTC. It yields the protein CASSPLIGVEQFF.

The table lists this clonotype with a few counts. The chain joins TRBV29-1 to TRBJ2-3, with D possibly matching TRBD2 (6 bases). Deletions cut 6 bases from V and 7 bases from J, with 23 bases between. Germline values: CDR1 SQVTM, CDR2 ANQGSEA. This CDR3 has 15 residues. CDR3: CSVVPETRPAYTQYF. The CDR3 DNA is TGCAGCGTCGTTCCCGAGACTAGGCCCGCTTATACGCAGTATTTT.

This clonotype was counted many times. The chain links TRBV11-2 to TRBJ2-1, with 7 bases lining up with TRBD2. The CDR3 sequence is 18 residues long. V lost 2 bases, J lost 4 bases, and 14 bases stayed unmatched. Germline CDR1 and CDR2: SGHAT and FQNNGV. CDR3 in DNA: TGTGCCAGCAGCTTAATGGCGGGGTCAGCGGGAAAATACAATGAGCAGTTCTTC. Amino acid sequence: CASSLMAGSAGKYNEQFF.

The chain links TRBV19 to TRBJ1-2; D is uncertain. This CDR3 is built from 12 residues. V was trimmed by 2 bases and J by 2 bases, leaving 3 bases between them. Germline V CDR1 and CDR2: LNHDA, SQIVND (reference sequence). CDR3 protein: CASSIMNYGYTF. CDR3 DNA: TGTGCCAGTAGTATAATGAACTATGGCTACACCTTC.

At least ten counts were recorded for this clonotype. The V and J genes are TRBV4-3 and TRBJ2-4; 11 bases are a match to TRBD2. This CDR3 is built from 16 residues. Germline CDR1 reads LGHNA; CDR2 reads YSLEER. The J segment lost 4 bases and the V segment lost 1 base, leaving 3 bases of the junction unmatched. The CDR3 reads CASSQVIAGGKNIQYF. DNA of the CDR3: TGCGCCAGCAGCCAAGTGATAGCGGGAGGGAAAAACATTCAGTACTTC.

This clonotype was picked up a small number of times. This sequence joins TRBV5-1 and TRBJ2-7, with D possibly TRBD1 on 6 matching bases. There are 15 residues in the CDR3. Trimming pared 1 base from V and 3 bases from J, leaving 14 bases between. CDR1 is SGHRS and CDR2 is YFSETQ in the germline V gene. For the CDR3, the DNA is TGCGCCAGCAGCTTGTGGTCAGGGGCACTCTACGAGCAGTACGTC. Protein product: CASSLWSGALYEQYV.

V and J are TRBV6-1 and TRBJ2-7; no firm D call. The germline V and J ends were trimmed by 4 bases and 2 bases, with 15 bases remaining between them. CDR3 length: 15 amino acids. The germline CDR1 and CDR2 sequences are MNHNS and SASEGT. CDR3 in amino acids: CASSVYPDPTYEQYF. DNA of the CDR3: TGTGCCAGCAGTGTCTACCCGGACCCCACCTACGAGCAGTACTTC.

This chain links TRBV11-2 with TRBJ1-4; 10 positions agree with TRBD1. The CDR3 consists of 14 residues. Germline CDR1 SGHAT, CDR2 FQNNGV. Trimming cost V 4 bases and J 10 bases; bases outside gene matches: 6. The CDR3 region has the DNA TGTGCCAGCAGCTCGACAGGGGGCGCGGTAAAACTGTTTTTT. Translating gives CASSSTGGAVKLFF. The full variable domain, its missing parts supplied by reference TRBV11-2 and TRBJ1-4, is EAGVAQSPRYKIIEKRQSVAFWCNPISGHATLYWYQQILGQGPKLLIQFQNNGVVDDSQLPKDRFSAERLKGVDSTLKIQPAKLEDSAVYLCASSSTGGAVKLFFGSGTQLSVL.

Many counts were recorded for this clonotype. The CDR3 reads CASTRLAGARDTQYF. CDR3 DNA sequence: TGTGCCAGCACGAGACTAGCGGGAGCGAGAGATACGCAGTATTTT. J is TRBJ2-3 and V is TRBV6-1, with TRBD2 matching over 12 bases. J lost 5 bases, V lost 7 bases, and 7 bases had no gene match. Germline lookup yields CDR1 MNHNS and CDR2 SASEGT. CDR3 size: 15 residues.

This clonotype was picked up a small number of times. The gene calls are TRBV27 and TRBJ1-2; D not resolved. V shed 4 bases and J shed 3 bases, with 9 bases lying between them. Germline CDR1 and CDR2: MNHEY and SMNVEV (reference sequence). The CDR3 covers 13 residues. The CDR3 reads CASSSSPDYGYTF. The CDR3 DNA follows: TGTGCCAGCAGTTCTTCCCCGGACTATGGCTACACCTTC.

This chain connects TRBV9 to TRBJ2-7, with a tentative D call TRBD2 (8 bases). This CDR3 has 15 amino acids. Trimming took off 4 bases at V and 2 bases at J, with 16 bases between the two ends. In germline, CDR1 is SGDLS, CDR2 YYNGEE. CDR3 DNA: TGTGCCAGCAGCTCAGTCGGGAGGGGGCCCTACGAGCAGTACTTC. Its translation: CASSSVGRGPYEQYF.

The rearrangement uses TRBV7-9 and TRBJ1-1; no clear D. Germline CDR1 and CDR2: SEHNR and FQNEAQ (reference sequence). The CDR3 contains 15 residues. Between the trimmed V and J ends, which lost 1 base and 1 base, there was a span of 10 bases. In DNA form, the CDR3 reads TGTGCCAGCAGCTTAGGTTTTTTCAGGAACACTGAAGCTTTCTTT. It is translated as CASSLGFFRNTEAFF.

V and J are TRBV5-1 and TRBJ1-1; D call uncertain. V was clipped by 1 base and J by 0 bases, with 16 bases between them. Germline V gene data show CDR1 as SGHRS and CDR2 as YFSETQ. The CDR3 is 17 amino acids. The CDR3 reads CASSLREGRTVNTEAFF. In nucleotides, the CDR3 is TGCGCCAGCAGCTTGAGGGAAGGCCGGACCGTGAACACTGAAGCTTTCTTT.

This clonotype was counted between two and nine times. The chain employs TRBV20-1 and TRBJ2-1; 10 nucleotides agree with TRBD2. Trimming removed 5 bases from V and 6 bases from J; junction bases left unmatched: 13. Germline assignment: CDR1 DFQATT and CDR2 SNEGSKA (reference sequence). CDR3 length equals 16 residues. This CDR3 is CSASIPSGSRGNEQFF. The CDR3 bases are TGCAGTGCTTCCATCCCTAGCGGGAGTCGGGGCAATGAGCAGTTCTTC.